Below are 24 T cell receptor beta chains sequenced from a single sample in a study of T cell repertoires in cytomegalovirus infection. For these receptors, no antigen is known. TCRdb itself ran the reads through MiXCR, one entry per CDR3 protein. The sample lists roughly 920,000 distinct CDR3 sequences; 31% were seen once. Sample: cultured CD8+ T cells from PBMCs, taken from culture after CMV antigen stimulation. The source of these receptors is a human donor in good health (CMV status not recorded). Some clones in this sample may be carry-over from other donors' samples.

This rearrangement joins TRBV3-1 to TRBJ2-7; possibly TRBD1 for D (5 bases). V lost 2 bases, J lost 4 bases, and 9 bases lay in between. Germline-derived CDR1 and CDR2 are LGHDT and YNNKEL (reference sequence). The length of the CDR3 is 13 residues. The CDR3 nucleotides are TGTGCCAGCAGCCAACACAGGATTTACGAGCAGTACGTC. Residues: CASSQHRIYEQYV.

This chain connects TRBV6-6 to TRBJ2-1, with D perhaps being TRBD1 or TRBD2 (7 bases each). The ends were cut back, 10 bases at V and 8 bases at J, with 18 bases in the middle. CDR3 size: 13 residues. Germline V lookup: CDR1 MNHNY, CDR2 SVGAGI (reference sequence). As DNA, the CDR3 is TGTGCCATGGGAGGGGGCCCTGTGGATGAGCAGTTCTTC. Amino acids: CAMGGGPVDEQFF.

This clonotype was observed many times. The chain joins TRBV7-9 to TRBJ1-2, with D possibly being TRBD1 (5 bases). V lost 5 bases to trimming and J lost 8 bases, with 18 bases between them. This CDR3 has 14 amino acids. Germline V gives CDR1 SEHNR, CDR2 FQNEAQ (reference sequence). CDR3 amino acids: CASSPGGGRGGYTF. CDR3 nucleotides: TGTGCCAGCAGCCCCGGGGGAGGGAGAGGCGGCTACACCTTC.

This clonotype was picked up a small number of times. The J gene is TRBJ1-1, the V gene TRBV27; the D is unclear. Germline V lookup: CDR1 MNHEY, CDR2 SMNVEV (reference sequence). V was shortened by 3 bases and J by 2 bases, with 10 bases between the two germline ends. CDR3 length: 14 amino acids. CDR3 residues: CASSFHGPNTEAFF. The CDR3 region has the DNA TGTGCCAGCAGTTTCCACGGTCCCAACACTGAAGCTTTCTTT.

The CDR3 DNA reads as TGTGCCAGCAGTCTCTTCCTGGACCCCCCCTTCAATGAGCAGTTCTTC. It codes for CASSLFLDPPFNEQFF. V usage is TRBV6-2 or TRBV6-3 and J usage is TRBJ2-1; D ambiguous. The CDR3 runs to 16 residues. Germline CDR1 reads MNHEY; CDR2 reads SVGEGT. The V end lost 5 bases, the J end lost 6 bases, and 20 bases lay between the germline ends.

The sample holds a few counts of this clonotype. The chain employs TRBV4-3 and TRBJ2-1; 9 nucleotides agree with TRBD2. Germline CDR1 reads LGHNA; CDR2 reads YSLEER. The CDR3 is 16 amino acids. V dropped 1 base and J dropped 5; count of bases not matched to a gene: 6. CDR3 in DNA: TGCGCCAGCAGCCAAGGTCTGGCTAGCGGGGACAATGAGCAGTTCTTC. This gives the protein CASSQGLASGDNEQFF.

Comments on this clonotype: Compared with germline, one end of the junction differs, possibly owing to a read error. CDR3 in DNA: TGTGCCAGCAGGGCCCGCGTTCCCCAGGGACATAGCAATCAGCCCCAACATTTT. It specifies CASRARVPQGHSNQPQHF. The rearrangement joins TRBV6-5 to TRBJ1-5; D is perhaps TRBD1 (6 bases). The V gene's germline CDR1 is MNHEY and CDR2 SVGAGI. The CDR3 consists of 18 residues.

The CDR3 DNA reads TGTGCCAGCAGCTTTCTCACCGAGGCCCACACCGGGGAGCTGTTTTTT. Translation gives CASSFLTEAHTGELFF. The V gene is TRBV12-3 or TRBV12-4, the J gene TRBJ2-2; D gene ambiguous. CDR3 size: 16 residues. V lost 6 bases, J lost 3 bases, and 17 bases lay in between.

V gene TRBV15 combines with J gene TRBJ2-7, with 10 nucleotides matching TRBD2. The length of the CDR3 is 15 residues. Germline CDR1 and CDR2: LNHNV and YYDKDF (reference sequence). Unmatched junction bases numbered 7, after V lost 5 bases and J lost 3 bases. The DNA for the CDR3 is TGTGCCACCAGCCCTCGGACTAGCGGAGACTACGAGCAGTACTTC. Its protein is CATSPRTSGDYEQYF.

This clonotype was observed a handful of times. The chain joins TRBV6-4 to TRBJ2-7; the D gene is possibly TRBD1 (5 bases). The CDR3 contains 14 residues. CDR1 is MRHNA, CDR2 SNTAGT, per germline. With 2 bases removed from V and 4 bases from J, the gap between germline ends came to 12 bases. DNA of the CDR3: TGTGCCAGCAGTGACCGACAGTCTGGGTACGAGCAGTACTTC. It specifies CASSDRQSGYEQYF.

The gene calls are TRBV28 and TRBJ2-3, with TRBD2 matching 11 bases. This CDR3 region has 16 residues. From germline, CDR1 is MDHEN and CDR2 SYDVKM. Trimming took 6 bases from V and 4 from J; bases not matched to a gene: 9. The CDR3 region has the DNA TGTGCCAGCAGCGAAACTAGCGGGGGAATCCCAGATACGCAGTATTTT. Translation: CASSETSGGIPDTQYF.

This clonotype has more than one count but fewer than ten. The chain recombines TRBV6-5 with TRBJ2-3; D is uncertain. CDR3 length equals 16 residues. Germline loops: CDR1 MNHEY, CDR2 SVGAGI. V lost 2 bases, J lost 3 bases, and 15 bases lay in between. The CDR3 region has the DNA TGTGCCAGCAGTTACACGCCTAGAGGTTTTACAGATACGCAGTATTTT. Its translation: CASSYTPRGFTDTQYF.

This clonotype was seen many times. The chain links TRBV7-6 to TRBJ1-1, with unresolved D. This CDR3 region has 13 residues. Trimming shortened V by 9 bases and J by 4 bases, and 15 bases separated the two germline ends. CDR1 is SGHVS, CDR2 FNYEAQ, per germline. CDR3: CASLRNFGTEAFF. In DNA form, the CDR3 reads TGTGCCAGTCTGAGAAATTTTGGCACTGAAGCTTTCTTT.

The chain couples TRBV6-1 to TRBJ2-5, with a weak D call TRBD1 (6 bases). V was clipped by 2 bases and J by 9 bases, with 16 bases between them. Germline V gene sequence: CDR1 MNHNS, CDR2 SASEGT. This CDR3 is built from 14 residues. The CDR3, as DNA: TGTGCCAGCAGTGAAAGGACAGTACAATTGTCCCAGTACTTC. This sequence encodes CASSERTVQLSQYF.

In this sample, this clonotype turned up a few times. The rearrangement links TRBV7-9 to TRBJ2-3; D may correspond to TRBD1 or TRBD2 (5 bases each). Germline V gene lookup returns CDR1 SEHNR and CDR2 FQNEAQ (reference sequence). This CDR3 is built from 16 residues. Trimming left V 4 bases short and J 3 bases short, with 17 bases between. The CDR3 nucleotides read TGTGCCAGCAGCTCCAGGGACCTTCAGATAACAGATACGCAGTATTTT. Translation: CASSSRDLQITDTQYF.

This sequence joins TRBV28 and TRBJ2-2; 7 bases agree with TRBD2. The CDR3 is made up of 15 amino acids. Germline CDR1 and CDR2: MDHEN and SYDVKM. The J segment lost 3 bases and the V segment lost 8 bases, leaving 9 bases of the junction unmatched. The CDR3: CASLPAGVHTGELFF. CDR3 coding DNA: TGTGCCAGCCTTCCGGCGGGGGTCCACACCGGGGAGCTGTTTTTT. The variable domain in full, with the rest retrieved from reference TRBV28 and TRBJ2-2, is DVKVTQSSRYLVKRTGEKVFLECVQDMDHENMFWYRQDPGLGLRLIYFSYDVKMKEKGDIPEGYSVSREKKERFSLILESASTNQTSMYLCASLPAGVHTGELFFGEGSRLTVL.

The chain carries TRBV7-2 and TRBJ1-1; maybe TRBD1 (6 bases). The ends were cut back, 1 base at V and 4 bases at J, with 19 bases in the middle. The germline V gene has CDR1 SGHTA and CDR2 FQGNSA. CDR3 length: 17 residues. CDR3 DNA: TGTGCCAGCAGCTTAGGAGTCATGGGGGGGCACGGCACTGAAGCTTTCTTT. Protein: CASSLGVMGGHGTEAFF.

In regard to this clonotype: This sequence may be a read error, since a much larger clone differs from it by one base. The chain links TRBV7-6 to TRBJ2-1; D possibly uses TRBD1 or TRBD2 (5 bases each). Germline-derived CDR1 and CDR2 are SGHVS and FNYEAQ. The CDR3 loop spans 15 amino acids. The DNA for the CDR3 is TGTGCCAGCAGCTTCGGGACCTTCTCAAACAATGAGCTGTTCTTC. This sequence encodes CASSFGTFSNNELFF.

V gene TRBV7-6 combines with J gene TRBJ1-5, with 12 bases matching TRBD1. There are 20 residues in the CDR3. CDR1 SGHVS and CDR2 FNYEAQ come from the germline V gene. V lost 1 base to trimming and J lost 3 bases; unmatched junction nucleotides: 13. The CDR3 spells CASSLEGGTGGFLDNQPQHF. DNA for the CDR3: TGTGCCAGCAGCTTAGAGGGAGGGACAGGGGGCTTTTTGGACAATCAGCCCCAGCATTTT.

The DNA for the CDR3 is TGTGCCAGCAGTTTCGGCATGGACACCCGAGAGACCCAGTACTTC. It translates to CASSFGMDTRETQYF. The V call is TRBV27, the J call TRBJ2-5, with D possibly matching TRBD1 (5 bases). CDR1 is MNHEY, CDR2 SMNVEV, per germline (reference sequence). The CDR3 totals 15 residues. Between the trimmed V and J ends, which lost 3 bases and 4 bases, there was a span of 15 bases.

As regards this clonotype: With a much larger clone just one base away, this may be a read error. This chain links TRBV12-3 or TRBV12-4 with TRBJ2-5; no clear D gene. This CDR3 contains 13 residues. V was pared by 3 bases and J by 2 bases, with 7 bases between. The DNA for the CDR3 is TGTGCCAGCAGTTTTGTCCAGCAAGAGACCCAGTACTTC. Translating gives CASSFVQQETQYF.

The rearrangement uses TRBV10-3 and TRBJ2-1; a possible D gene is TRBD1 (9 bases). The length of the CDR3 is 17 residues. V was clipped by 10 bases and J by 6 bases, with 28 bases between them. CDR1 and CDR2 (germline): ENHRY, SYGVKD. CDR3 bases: TGTGCCAGCCACAGGGGGCGCGACGGGGGGGCACCCAATGAGCAGTTCTTC. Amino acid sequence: CASHRGRDGGAPNEQFF.

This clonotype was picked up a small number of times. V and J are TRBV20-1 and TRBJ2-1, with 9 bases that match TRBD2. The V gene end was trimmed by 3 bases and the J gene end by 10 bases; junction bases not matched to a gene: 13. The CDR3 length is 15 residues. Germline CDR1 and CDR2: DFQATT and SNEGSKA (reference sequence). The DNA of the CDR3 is TGCAGTGCTAGTCGCCCTAGCGGGGCCGTCAGGGAGCAGTTCTTC. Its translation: CSASRPSGAVREQFF.

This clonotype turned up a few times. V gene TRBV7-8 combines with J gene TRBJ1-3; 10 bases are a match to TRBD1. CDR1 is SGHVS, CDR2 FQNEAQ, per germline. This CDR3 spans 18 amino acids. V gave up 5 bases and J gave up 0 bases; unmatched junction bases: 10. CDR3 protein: CASSLTGTGVFSGNTIYF. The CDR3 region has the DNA TGTGCCAGCAGCCTCACCGGGACAGGGGTGTTCTCTGGAAACACCATATATTTT. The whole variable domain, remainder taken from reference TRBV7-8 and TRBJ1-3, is GAGVSQSPRYKVAKRGQDVALRCDPISGHVSLFWYQQALGQGPEFLTYFQNEAQLDKSGLPSDRFFAERPEGSVSTLKIQRTQQEDSAVYLCASSLTGTGVFSGNTIYFGEGSWLTVV.